The clone carrying this TCR beta chain was seen a few times. In TCRdb, the 5' RACE reads were re-called with MiXCR into one record per CDR3 protein. The sample includes hundreds of thousands of distinct CDR3 sequences, 15% to 20% of them seen just once. This record belongs to a study of identical twins. Trimming shortened V by 3 bases and J by 2 bases, and 16 bases separated the two germline ends. In germline, CDR1 is SGHTA, CDR2 FQGNSA. The CDR3 is 16 amino acids. These data were also reused for a study on T cells expressing NK-cell markers.

This TCR was recovered from a woman under 30 in good health. The J gene is TRBJ2-5, the V gene TRBV7-2; D is possibly TRBD2 (6 bases). Sequenced input: PBMCs. CDR3 loop: CASSFPVVREQETQYF. Written as DNA, the CDR3 is TGTGCCAGCAGCTTCCCAGTGGTGCGGGAACAAGAGACCCAGTACTTC.